The entry that follows covers one TCR beta chain sequence. Its antigen is undetermined. Investigators divided CD4+ cells into CD45RA+ naive and CD45RA-negative memory subsets. Trimming left V 1 base short and J 3 bases short, with 15 bases between. The CDR3 extends over 16 amino acids. Sequenced by immunoSEQ multiplex PCR; TCRdb stores in-frame clones only, minus some. The data hold about 2.3 million clones, with approximately 93% observed a single time. The data derive from a study of shared clonotypes between healthy human individuals. The study, taken as a whole, reports: Only a few donors were included, so the genetic and exposure-history diversity represented was limited.

The sequence was obtained from a man younger than 30 in good health. Some clones in this sample may be carry-over from other donors' samples. Sequencing used naive CD4+ T cells from PBMCs. Subset: CD45RA+ positively selected. The V gene is TRBV23-1, the J gene TRBJ1-1, with D tentatively TRBD1 (5 bases). TRBV23-1 is filed as an ORF, its function uncertain. The CDR3 protein is CASSQWRGRLDTEAFF. CDR3 coding DNA: TGCGCCAGCAGTCAATGGCGGGGCAGGTTGGACACTGAAGCTTTCTTT.